Below, 21 T cell receptor beta chains from the same sample are listed, as sequenced in a study of blood T cell repertoires in COVID-19. TCRdb's table, derived via immunoSEQ multiplex PCR, lists solely in-frame clones and lacks some. This sample has 360,000 or so clones; nearly 90% occur once, and the top ten carry about 6.5%. Sequencing was carried out using peripheral blood. These receptors were obtained from a young man with active or convalescent COVID-19.

In regard to this clone: Other DNA sequences in this specimen translate into the identical CDR3. This chain connects TRBV30 to TRBJ1-5; D is unresolved. Germline assignment: CDR1 GTSNPN and CDR2 SVGIG (reference sequence). The CDR3 spans 14 residues. The V gene lost 0 bases and the J gene lost 0 bases, with 6 bases spanning the gap. CDR3 sequence: CAWSVLNSNQPQHF. For the CDR3, the DNA is TGTGCCTGGAGTGTACTAAATAGCAATCAGCCCCAGCATTTT.

The genes are TRBV4-3 and TRBJ1-1; D is uncertain. Trimming pared 0 bases from V and 0 bases from J, leaving 8 bases between. The CDR3 has 15 residues. From germline, CDR1 is LGHNA and CDR2 YSLEER. DNA for the CDR3: TGCGCCAGCAGCCAAGATAGAGAAATGAACACTGAAGCTTTCTTT. Translating gives CASSQDREMNTEAFF.

The chain carries TRBV11-2 and TRBJ2-7; D is possibly TRBD2 (6 bases). Looked up from germline, CDR1 is SGHAT and CDR2 is FQNNGV. This CDR3 contains 15 residues. V dropped 5 bases and J dropped 1 base, with 15 bases sitting between them. CDR3 coding DNA: TGTGCCAGCAGCCCAAAGCGGACTATTTCCTACGAGCAGTACTTC. Encoded protein: CASSPKRTISYEQYF.

CDR3: CASSLAIGLAGGHTQYF. As DNA, the CDR3 is TGCGCCAGCAGCTTGGCCATTGGACTAGCGGGAGGCCATACGCAGTATTTT. This sequence joins TRBV5-1 and TRBJ2-3; 14 positions agree with TRBD2. Trimming cost V 0 bases and J 7 bases; bases outside gene matches: 7. There are 17 residues in the CDR3. Germline-derived CDR1 and CDR2 are SGHRS and YFSETQ.

As for this clone: Other DNA sequences in the same sample also yield this CDR3. The genes are TRBV6-5 and TRBJ1-2; D gene uncertain. This CDR3 is built from 12 residues. Trimming left V 4 bases short and J 5 bases short, with 8 bases between. Per germline, CDR1 MNHEY and CDR2 SVGAGI. CDR3 loop: CASSSDTYGYTF. For the CDR3, the DNA is TGTGCCAGCAGTTCCGACACGTATGGCTACACCTTC.

This chain connects TRBV27 to TRBJ2-7; 7 bases match TRBD2. This CDR3 is built from 15 residues. Germline-derived CDR1 and CDR2 are MNHEY and SMNVEV (reference sequence). With V trimmed by 0 bases and J by 4 bases, 6 bases remained unmatched. The CDR3 DNA reads TGTGCCAGCAGTTTATCTGTGGGAGGGCCGTACGAGCAGTACTTC. Translation gives CASSLSVGGPYEQYF.

The rearrangement joins TRBV28 to TRBJ2-7; tentatively, D is TRBD1 (6 bases). V gave up 6 bases and J gave up 3 bases, with 15 bases separating them. The CDR3 has 14 residues. Per germline, CDR1 MDHEN and CDR2 SYDVKM. The CDR3 region has the DNA TGTGCCAGCAGCCCCACAGGGACGCTCTACGAGCAGTACTTC. Protein: CASSPTGTLYEQYF.

The V call is TRBV25-1, the J call TRBJ1-1, with 10 bases identical to TRBD1. After removal of 8 bases from V and 4 bases from J, the junction contained 7 bases not matched to a gene. Germline V gene data show CDR1 as MGHDK and CDR2 as SYGVNS. This CDR3 comprises 14 residues. CDR3 sequence: CASGPGQGSTEAFF. Written as DNA, the CDR3 is TGTGCCAGCGGACCGGGACAGGGGAGCACTGAAGCTTTCTTT.

This rearrangement joins TRBV5-1 to TRBJ2-7, with 9 bases identical to TRBD1. J gave up 2 bases and V 4 bases, and 7 bases lay outside the gene matches. Germline V gene data show CDR1 as SGHRS and CDR2 as YFSETQ. The CDR3 is 15 amino acids. The CDR3 region is CASSPRDRDTYEQYF. The CDR3 DNA is TGCGCCAGCAGCCCCCGGGACAGGGACACCTACGAGCAGTACTTC.

To note about this clone: The junction and the germline gene differ at one end; a read error may be behind it. The same CDR3 is also encoded by other DNA sequences in this sample. V is TRBV7-7 and J is TRBJ2-3; the match to TRBD1 covers 8 bases. The CDR3 is 15 residues long. Germline-derived CDR1 and CDR2 are SSHAT and FNYEAQ (reference sequence). The chain's CDR3 is CASSPAGGPTDTQYF. The CDR3 nucleotides are TGTGCTAGCAGCCCGGCAGGGGGCCCCACAGATACGCAGTATTTT.

This clone was detected only once. The gene calls are TRBV6-5 and TRBJ2-5, with TRBD1 identical over 7 bases. Germline assignment: CDR1 MNHEY and CDR2 SVGAGI. The CDR3 covers 15 residues. V was clipped by 6 bases and J by 0 bases; unmatched bases: 7. CDR3 sequence (DNA): TGTGCCAGCAGCGTGGGACAGAATCACCAAGAGACCCAGTACTTC. Translation: CASSVGQNHQETQYF.

The chain couples TRBV6-4 to TRBJ1-1, with unresolved D. Per the germline V gene, CDR1 is MRHNA and CDR2 is SNTAGT. V gave up 6 bases and J gave up 2 bases, with 10 bases separating them. The CDR3 length is 13 residues. CDR3 in DNA: TGTGCCAGCAGATTAAACTTCAACACTGAAGCTTTCTTT. Its translation: CASRLNFNTEAFF.

This chain links TRBV2 with TRBJ2-1; 12 bases are a match to TRBD1. V lost 6 bases, J lost 10 bases, and 4 bases stayed unmatched. This CDR3 is built from 13 residues. Germline CDR1 is SNHLY and CDR2 is FYNNEI. In DNA, the CDR3 is TGTGCCAGCAGGGGACAGGGGGCTGAAGAGCAGTTCTTC. It yields the protein CASRGQGAEEQFF.

This chain joins TRBV7-2 and TRBJ2-2; 8 positions match TRBD1. This CDR3 region has 16 residues. Germline V lookup: CDR1 SGHTA, CDR2 FQGNSA. Trimming took 4 bases from V and 5 from J; bases not matched to a gene: 9. For the CDR3, the DNA is TGTGCCAGCAGCTCTACGTGGACAGGGATGACCGGGGAGCTGTTTTTT. As protein: CASSSTWTGMTGELFF.

The J gene is TRBJ2-2, the V gene TRBV19; a weak D match, TRBD1 (5 bases). The CDR3 loop spans 15 amino acids. Trimming stripped 3 bases from V and 4 bases from J, with 12 bases between. Germline V gives CDR1 LNHDA, CDR2 SQIVND (reference sequence). The CDR3 region is CASSIIREFTGELFF. The CDR3 DNA reads TGTGCCAGTAGTATCATCAGGGAATTCACCGGGGAGCTGTTTTTT.

The V and J genes are TRBV28 and TRBJ1-1, with 7 bases identical to TRBD1. The V segment lost 4 bases and the J segment 5 bases; nucleotides outside the gene matches: 10. The CDR3 consists of 15 residues. Germline CDR1 is MDHEN and CDR2 is SYDVKM. The CDR3 DNA is TGTGCCAGCAGTTCAGACAGGGAAGTGAGAACTGAAGCTTTCTTT. Translation: CASSSDREVRTEAFF.

The chain couples TRBV29-1 to TRBJ1-4; 7 nucleotides agree with TRBD1. In germline, CDR1 is SQVTM, CDR2 ANQGSEA. V shed 7 bases and J 5 bases; nucleotides not matched to a gene: 10. The CDR3 loop spans 14 amino acids. For the CDR3, the DNA is TGCAGCGCCGAAGGTGGGACAGAGAATGAAAAACTGTTTTTT. This translates into CSAEGGTENEKLFF.

This rearrangement joins TRBV11-2 to TRBJ2-2; tentative D call: TRBD1 (6 bases). Germline lookup yields CDR1 SGHAT and CDR2 FQNNGV. V shed 8 bases and J shed 9 bases, with 10 bases lying between them. This CDR3 has 11 residues. CDR3 coding DNA: TGTGCCAGCGAGGGGGTCTGGGAGCTGTTTTTT. Amino acid sequence: CASEGVWELFF.

V usage is TRBV29-1 and J usage is TRBJ1-1; unclear D gene. CDR3 length: 14 residues. Per the germline V gene, CDR1 is SQVTM and CDR2 is ANQGSEA. The ends were cut back, 1 base at V and 3 bases at J, with 12 bases in the middle. DNA of the CDR3: TGCAGCGTTGAAGTCCCGGGGATAGACACTGAAGCTTTCTTT. As protein: CSVEVPGIDTEAFF.

The genes are TRBV6-5 and TRBJ1-1; 9 bases line up with TRBD1. Germline V gene lookup returns CDR1 MNHEY and CDR2 SVGAGI. Unmatched junction bases numbered 8, after V lost 5 bases and J lost 10 bases. The CDR3 totals 13 residues. As DNA, the CDR3 is TGTGCCAGCAGTCGAGGACAGGGGATGGTAGCTTTCTTT. This translates into CASSRGQGMVAFF.

CDR3 in DNA: TGCGCCAGCAGCCCCGGGACTGGAGGAGAGACCCAGTACTTC. Translating it yields CASSPGTGGETQYF. This chain joins TRBV4-3 and TRBJ2-5; maybe TRBD2 (6 bases). The length of the CDR3 is 14 residues. Trimming left V 4 bases short and J 4 bases short, with 13 bases between. CDR1 is LGHNA and CDR2 is YSLEER in the germline V gene.